This TCR beta chain was obtained from a study of OX40 agonist ivuxolimab in advanced cancers. Study-wide background: Patients undergoing dose escalation presented with hepatocellular carcinoma, melanoma, renal cell or head and neck cancer.

This clone was detected a few times. Peripheral blood came from all dose cohorts at three timepoints. The method was immunoSEQ multiplex PCR; TCRdb's version includes in-frame clones alone and lacks a portion of them. The data hold tens of thousands of clones, with 70% to 90% observed a single time. This CDR3 contains 14 residues. V shed 0 bases and J shed 2 bases, with 7 bases lying between them. Germline CDR1 MNHEY, CDR2 SVGAGI. The specimen was CD4+ or CD8+ T cells sorted from blood, collected in a trial of the OX40 agonist ivuxolimab. This TCR came from an adult with an advanced solid tumor such as melanoma, head and neck, liver or kidney cancer. The chain carries TRBV6-5 and TRBJ1-1; D is ambiguous. Written as DNA, the CDR3 is TGTGCCAGCAGTTACTCGAAAGATAACACTGAAGCTTTCTTT. This translates into CASSYSKDNTEAFF.